This T cell receptor (beta chain) emerged from a study of cytomegalovirus exposure and HLA in healthy donors. General study findings and limits: Follow-up analysis later connected one missense variant in DCLRE1C with trimming of TCR beta V- and J-genes.

In regard to this clone: The target antigen is unknown.

This CDR3 has 16 residues. The J segment lost 3 bases and the V segment lost 4 bases, leaving 10 bases of the junction unmatched. The germline V gene encodes CDR1 SGHRS and CDR2 YFSETQ. In the PCR, 60 Vbeta and 13 Jbeta primers were used. Only in-frame clones appear in the TCRdb table, and some are missing; sequencing was by immunoSEQ multiplex PCR. The table has some 200,000 clones, about 80% seen once; the top ten hold 0.6% to 0.7%. The sequenced sample was PBMCs. The receptor was derived from a boy aged 5-17 years in good health and CMV-seronegative. The chain employs TRBV5-1 and TRBJ2-3; TRBD2 aligns across 8 bases. The CDR3 DNA reads TGCGCCAGCAGCCGCGGGGGGCCCCGGATGACAGATACGCAGTATTTT. It specifies CASSRGGPRMTDTQYF.